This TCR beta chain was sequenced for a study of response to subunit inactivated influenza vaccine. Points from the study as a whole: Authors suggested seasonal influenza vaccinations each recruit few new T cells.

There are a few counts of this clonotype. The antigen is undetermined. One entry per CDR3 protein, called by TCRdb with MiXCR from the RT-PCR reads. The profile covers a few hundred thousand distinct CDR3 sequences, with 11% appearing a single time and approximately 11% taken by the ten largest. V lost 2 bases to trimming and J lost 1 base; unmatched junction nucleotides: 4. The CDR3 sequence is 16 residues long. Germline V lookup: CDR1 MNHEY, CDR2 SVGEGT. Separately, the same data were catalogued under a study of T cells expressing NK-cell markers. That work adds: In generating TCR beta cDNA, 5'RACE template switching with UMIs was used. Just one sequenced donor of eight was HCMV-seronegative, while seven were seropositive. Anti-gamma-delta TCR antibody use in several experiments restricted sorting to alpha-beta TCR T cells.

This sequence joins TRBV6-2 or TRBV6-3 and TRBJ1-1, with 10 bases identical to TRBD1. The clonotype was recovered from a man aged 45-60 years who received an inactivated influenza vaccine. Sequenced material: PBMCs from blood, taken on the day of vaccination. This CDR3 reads CASSYGTGARNTEAFF. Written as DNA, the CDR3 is TGTGCCAGCAGTTACGGGACAGGGGCGAGGAACACTGAAGCTTTCTTT.